Given below is one T cell receptor beta chain in context. In the same sample, other DNA sequences code for this CDR3. The data were obtained in a study of T cell responses to AZD1222 COVID-19 vaccine. Repertoires were generated with immunoSEQ multiplex PCR, while TCRdb's copy carries only in-frame clones and drops some. Of around 80,000 clones listed, about 88% are singletons. Trimming took 2 bases from V and 8 from J, leaving 12 bases between them. The germline CDR1 and CDR2 sequences are GTSNPN and SVGIG (reference sequence). There are 12 residues in the CDR3. The chain joins TRBV30 to TRBJ1-2; no clear D. Sequences were derived from peripheral blood, sampled on day 0 of AZD1222 vaccination. This TCR derives from an adult in good health. This CDR3 reads CAWSIRADGYTF. CDR3 nucleotide sequence: TGTGCCTGGAGTATTCGCGCGGACGGCTACACCTTC.